This T cell receptor (beta chain) comes out of a study of blood T cell repertoires in COVID-19. Study-level information: Whether acute or convalescent, the COVID-19 samples came from the United States, Italy and Spain. T cells, B-cell-depleted T cells, or PBMCs provided the cDNA or gDNA that served as material.

Original data processing: Amplification of reference gene primers was used by the study to estimate nucleated cell counts. Clones were read by immunoSEQ multiplex PCR, and TCRdb kept only the in-frame ones, dropping some. V, J and clone size are taken as reported in that table, and D and trimming were inferred from the DNA itself. The sample yields 250,000 to 300,000 clones, approximately 86% seen once. Germline values: CDR1 SGDLS, CDR2 YYNGEE. CDR3 length equals 15 residues. J lost 7 bases, V lost 2 bases, and 11 bases had no gene match. The origin of this receptor is a man between 18 and 35 years old with active or convalescent COVID-19. The chain recombines TRBV9 with TRBJ1-2; 7 bases agree with TRBD1. Material: peripheral blood. The chain's CDR3 is CASSVSGQRTSGYTF. In nucleotides, the CDR3 is TGTGCCAGCAGCGTCTCGGGACAGAGGACGAGTGGCTACACCTTC.